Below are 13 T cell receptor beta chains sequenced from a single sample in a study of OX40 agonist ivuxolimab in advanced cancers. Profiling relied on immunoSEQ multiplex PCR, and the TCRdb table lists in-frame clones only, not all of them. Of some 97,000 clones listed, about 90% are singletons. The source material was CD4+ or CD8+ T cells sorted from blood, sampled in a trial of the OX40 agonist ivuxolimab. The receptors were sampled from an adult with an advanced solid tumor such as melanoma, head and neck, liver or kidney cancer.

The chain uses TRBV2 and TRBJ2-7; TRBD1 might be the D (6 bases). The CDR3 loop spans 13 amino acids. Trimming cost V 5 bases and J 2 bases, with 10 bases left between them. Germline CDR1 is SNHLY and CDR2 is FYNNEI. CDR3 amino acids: CASSRDTTYEQYF. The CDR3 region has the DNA TGTGCCAGCAGTAGGGACACCACCTACGAGCAGTACTTC.

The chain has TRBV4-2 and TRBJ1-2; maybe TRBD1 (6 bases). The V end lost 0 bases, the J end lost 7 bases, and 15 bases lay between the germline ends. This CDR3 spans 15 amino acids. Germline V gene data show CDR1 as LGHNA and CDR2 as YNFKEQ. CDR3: CASSQDLRGAAGYTF. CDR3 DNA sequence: TGTGCCAGCAGCCAAGATTTGCGGGGGGCGGCTGGCTACACCTTC.

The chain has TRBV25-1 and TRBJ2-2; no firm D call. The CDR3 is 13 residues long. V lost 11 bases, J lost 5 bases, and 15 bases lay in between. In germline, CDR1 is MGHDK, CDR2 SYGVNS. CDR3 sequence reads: CASSQKKTGELFF. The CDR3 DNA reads TGTGCCTCCTCCCAGAAGAAGACCGGGGAGCTGTTTTTT.

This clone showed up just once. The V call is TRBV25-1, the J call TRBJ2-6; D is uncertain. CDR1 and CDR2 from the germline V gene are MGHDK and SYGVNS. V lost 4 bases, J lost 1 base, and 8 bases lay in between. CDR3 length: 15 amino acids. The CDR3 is CASSAWISGANVLTF. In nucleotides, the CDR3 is TGTGCCAGCAGTGCATGGATTTCTGGGGCCAACGTCCTGACTTTC.

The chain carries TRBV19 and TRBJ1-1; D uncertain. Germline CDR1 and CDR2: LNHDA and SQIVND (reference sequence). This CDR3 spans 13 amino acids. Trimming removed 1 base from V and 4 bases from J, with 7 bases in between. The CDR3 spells CASSIGRVTEAFF. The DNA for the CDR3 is TGTGCCAGTAGTATAGGGAGGGTCACTGAAGCTTTCTTT.

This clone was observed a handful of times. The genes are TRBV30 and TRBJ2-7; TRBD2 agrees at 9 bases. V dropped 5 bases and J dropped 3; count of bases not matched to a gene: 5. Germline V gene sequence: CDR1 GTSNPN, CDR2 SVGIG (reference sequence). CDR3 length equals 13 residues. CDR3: CAWAYSGGYEQYF. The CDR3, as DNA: TGTGCCTGGGCATATAGCGGGGGCTACGAGCAGTACTTC.

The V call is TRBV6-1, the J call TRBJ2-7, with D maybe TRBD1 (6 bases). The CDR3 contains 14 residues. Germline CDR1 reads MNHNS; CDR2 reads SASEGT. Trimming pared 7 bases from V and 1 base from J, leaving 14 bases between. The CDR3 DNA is TGTGCCAGCACAGGGGACATTCGGTCCTACGAGCAGTACTTC. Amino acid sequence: CASTGDIRSYEQYF.

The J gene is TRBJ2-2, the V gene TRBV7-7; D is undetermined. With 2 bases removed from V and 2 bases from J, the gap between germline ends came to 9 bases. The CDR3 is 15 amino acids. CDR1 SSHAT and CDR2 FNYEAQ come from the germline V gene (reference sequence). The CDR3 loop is CASSLLAENTGELFF. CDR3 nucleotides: TGTGCCAGCAGCTTATTGGCAGAAAACACCGGGGAGCTGTTTTTT.

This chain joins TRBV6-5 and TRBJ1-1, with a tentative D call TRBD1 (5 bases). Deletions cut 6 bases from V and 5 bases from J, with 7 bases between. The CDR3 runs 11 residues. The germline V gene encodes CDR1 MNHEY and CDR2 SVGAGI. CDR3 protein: CASSRQTEAFF. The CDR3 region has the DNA TGTGCCAGCAGCAGACAGACTGAAGCTTTCTTT.

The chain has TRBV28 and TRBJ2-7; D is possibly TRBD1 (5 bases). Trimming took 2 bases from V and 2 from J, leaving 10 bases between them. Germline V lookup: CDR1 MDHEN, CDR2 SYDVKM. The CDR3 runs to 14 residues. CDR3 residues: CASSLPDRAYEQYF. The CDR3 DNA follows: TGTGCCAGCAGTTTACCTGACAGAGCCTACGAGCAGTACTTC.

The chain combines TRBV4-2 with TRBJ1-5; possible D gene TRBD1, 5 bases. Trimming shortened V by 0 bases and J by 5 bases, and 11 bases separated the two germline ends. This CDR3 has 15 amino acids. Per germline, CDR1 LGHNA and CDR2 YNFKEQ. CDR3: CASSQEPQADQPQHF. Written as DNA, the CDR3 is TGTGCCAGCAGCCAAGAACCACAGGCGGATCAGCCCCAGCATTTT.

CDR3 in amino acids: CASSHRDRRETQYF. Here the CDR3 DNA reads TGTGCCAGCAGCCACCGGGACAGGCGAGAGACCCAGTACTTC. This rearrangement joins TRBV6-5 to TRBJ2-5, with 8 positions matching TRBD1. V lost 6 bases to trimming and J lost 4 bases; unmatched junction nucleotides: 7. Germline loops: CDR1 MNHEY, CDR2 SVGAGI. CDR3 length equals 14 residues.

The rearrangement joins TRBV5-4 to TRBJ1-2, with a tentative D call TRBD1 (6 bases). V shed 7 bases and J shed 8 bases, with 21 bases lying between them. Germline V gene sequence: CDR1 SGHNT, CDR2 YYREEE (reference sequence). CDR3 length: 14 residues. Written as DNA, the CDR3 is TGTGCCAGCGGCGGGGGGGCAGGGGCGGAAGGCTACACCTTC. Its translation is CASGGGAGAEGYTF.